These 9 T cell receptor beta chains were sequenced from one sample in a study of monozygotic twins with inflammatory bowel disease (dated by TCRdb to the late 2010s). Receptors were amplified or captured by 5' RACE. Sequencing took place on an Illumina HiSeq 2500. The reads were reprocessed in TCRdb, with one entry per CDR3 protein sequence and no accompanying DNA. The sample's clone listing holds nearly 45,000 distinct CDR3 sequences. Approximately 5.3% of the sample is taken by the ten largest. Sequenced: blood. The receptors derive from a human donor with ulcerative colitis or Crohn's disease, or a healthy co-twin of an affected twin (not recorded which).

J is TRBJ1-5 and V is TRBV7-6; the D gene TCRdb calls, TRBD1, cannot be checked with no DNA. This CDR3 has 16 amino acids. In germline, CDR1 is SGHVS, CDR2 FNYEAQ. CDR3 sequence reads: CASSPTPGQNNQPQHF.

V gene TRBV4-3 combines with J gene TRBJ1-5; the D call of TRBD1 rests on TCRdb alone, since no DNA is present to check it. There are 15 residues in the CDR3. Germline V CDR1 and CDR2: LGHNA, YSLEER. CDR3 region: CASSQDRGPNQPQHF.

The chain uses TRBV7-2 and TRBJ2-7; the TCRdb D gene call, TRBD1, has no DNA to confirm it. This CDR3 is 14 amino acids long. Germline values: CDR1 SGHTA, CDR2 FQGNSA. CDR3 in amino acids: CASSSRGRLYEQYF.

CDR3 sequence reads: CSAGQGVEAFF. The V call is TRBV20-1, the J call TRBJ1-1; the D call from TCRdb, TRBD1, cannot be confirmed without DNA. Germline CDR1 reads DFQATT; CDR2 reads SNEGSKA (reference sequence). The CDR3 sequence is 11 residues long.

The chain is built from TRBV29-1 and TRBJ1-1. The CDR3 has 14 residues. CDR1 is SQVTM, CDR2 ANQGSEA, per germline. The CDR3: CSVDQGRLNTEAFF.

The CDR3: CASSNMTGCYSNQPQHF. The chain has TRBV21-1 and TRBJ1-5; the D call of TRBD1 rests on TCRdb alone, since no DNA is present to check it. TRBV21-1 is noted as a pseudogene. CDR3 length: 17 amino acids.

The CDR3 sequence is CASRPRQESLTEAFF. The rearrangement joins TRBV12-3 or TRBV12-4 to TRBJ1-1; TCRdb's D call, TRBD1, is unchecked because there is no DNA. The CDR3 contains 15 residues.

CDR3 loop: CASGRGNSGANVLTF. The chain carries TRBV7-2 and TRBJ2-6; checking the TCRdb D call of TRBD1 is not possible without DNA. CDR1 and CDR2 (germline): SGHTA, FQGNSA. The CDR3 spans 15 residues. Filled out from reference TRBV7-2 and TRBJ2-6, the complete variable domain reads GAGVSQSPSNKVTEKGKDVELRCDPISGHTALYWYRQSLGQGLEFLIYFQGNSAPDKSGLPSDRFSAERTGGSVSTLTIQRTQQEDSAVYLCASGRGNSGANVLTFGAGSRLTVL.

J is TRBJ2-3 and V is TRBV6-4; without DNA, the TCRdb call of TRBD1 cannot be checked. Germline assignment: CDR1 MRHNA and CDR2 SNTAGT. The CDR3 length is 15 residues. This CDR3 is CASSTSWGTTDTQYF.